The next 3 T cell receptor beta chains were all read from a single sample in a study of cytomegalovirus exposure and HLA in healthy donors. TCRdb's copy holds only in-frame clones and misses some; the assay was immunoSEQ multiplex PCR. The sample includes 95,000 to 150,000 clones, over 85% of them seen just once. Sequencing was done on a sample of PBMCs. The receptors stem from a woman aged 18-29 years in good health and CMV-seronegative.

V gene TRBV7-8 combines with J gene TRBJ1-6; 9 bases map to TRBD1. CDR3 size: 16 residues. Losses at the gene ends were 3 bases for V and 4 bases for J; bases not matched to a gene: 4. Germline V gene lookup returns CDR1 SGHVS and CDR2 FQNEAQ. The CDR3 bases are TGTGCCAGCAGCTTTGGGACAGGGACATATAATTCACCCCTCCACTTT. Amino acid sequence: CASSFGTGTYNSPLHF.

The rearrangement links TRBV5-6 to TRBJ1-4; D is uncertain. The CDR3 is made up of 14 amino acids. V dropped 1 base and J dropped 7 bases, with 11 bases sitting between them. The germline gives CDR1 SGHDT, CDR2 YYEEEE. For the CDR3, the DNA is TGTGCCAGCAGCTTGTCGGGATATCGTGAAAAACTGTTTTTT. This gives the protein CASSLSGYREKLFF.

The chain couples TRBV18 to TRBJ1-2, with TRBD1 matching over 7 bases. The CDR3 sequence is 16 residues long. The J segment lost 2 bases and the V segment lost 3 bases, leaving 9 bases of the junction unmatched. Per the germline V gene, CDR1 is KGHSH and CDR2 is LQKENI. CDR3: CASSPVGRGGNYGYTF. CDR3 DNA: TGTGCCAGCTCACCCGTGGGTCGAGGGGGCAACTATGGCTACACCTTC. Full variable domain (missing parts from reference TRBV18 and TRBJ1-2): NAGVMQNPRHLVRRRGQEARLRCSPMKGHSHVYWYRQLPEEGLKFMVYLQKENIIDESGMPKERFSAEFPKEGPSILRIQQVVRGDSAAYFCASSPVGRGGNYGYTFGSGTRLTVV.